One and the same sample provided the 10 T cell receptor beta chains below, sequenced in a study of response to subunit inactivated influenza vaccine (dated by TCRdb to 2017 to 2018). The library came from RT-PCR. These reads were obtained on an Illumina HiSeq 2500. TCRdb trimmed the raw reads at Q25, called clones with MiXCR and kept productive beta chains. CDR3 protein duplicates are merged, each entry listing the most common genes and DNA. The sample includes more than 550,000 distinct CDR3 sequences, with 10% to 12% observed a single time. The ten largest clones capture about 10% of the sample. The same sample was also used in a study of T cells expressing NK-cell markers. The second investigation adds: 5'RACE template switching, by which a universal primer site and unique molecular identifiers were added, was used to make TCR beta cDNA libraries.

Material: PBMCs from blood, obtained on the day of vaccination. The receptors were sampled from a man aged 45-65 years who received an inactivated influenza vaccine. Donor details come from another sample of the same person, matched by shared clones.

The chain links TRBV9 to TRBJ1-4; D remains unclear. This CDR3 has 16 residues. Trimming left V 0 bases short and J 3 bases short, with 12 bases between. Germline V gene data show CDR1 as SGDLS and CDR2 as YYNGEE. The CDR3 loop reads CASSVGTGRSNEKLFF. The CDR3 bases are TGTGCCAGCAGCGTAGGGACGGGAAGGTCTAATGAAAAACTGTTTTTT.

This chain links TRBV6-5 with TRBJ2-3; 12 bases fit TRBD2. Trimming at V came to 3 bases and at J to 8 bases, leaving 9 bases not matched to a gene. CDR3 length: 16 amino acids. Germline V gene lookup returns CDR1 MNHEY and CDR2 SVGAGI. CDR3 amino acids: CASSYSGLAGKVTQYF. The CDR3 coding sequence is TGTGCCAGCAGTTATTCCGGACTAGCGGGGAAAGTTACGCAGTATTTT.

This clonotype was counted a few times. The chain employs TRBV9 and TRBJ2-2, with D possibly matching TRBD2 (6 bases). This CDR3 contains 15 residues. V was clipped by 0 bases and J by 2 bases, with 8 bases between them. Germline V lookup: CDR1 SGDLS, CDR2 YYNGEE. CDR3 nucleotides: TGTGCCAGCAGCGTAGTGGGGGGAAACACCGGGGAGCTGTTTTTT. This codes for CASSVVGGNTGELFF.

This clonotype was found many times. This rearrangement joins TRBV20-1 to TRBJ2-1; a possible D gene is TRBD2 (6 bases). The CDR3 sequence is 14 residues long. V was cut by 5 bases and J by 10 bases, with 21 bases left in between. CDR1 is DFQATT, CDR2 SNEGSKA, per germline (reference sequence). The CDR3 nucleotides read TGCAGTGCTCCCGGGAGTCGAAATTTAATGGAGCAGTTCTTC. Its protein product is CSAPGSRNLMEQFF.

This clonotype was observed at least ten times. The CDR3 nucleotides are TGTGCCAGCAGCCCAGACGGGACTAGCGAGTTATCGTGGGGAGAGACCCAGTACTTC. It codes for CASSPDGTSELSWGETQYF. The genes are TRBV7-8 and TRBJ2-5, with 10 positions matching TRBD2. Germline assignment: CDR1 SGHVS and CDR2 FQNEAQ. J was trimmed by 4 bases and V by 5 bases; bases with no gene match: 19. The length of the CDR3 is 19 residues.

This clonotype has more than one count but fewer than ten. This rearrangement joins TRBV5-1 to TRBJ2-2, with 8 bases lining up with TRBD2. Trimming at V came to 10 bases and at J to 3 bases, leaving 20 bases not matched to a gene. The CDR3 has 18 residues. Germline V gene data show CDR1 as SGHRS and CDR2 as YFSETQ. The CDR3 here is CARPAGESRSTDTGELFF. The CDR3 DNA reads TGCGCCCGACCAGCGGGGGAGTCCCGGAGTACCGACACCGGGGAGCTGTTTTTT.

This rearrangement joins TRBV12-3 or TRBV12-4 to TRBJ2-3, with a tentative D call TRBD1 (5 bases). The CDR3 has 16 residues. Trimming cost V 7 bases and J 3 bases, with 20 bases left between them. CDR3: CASNDQSGPTTDTQYF. CDR3 bases: TGTGCCAGCAACGATCAATCAGGGCCGACGACAGATACGCAGTATTTT.

CDR3 nucleotides: TGTGCCAGCAGCCAAGACCGGGTCCTAGGCTACACCTTC. Translating it yields CASSQDRVLGYTF. V is TRBV14 and J is TRBJ1-2; D gene uncertain. Trimming took off 0 bases at V and 8 bases at J, with 10 bases between the two ends. The CDR3 has 13 amino acids. From germline, CDR1 is SGHDN and CDR2 FVKESK.

This chain connects TRBV20-1 to TRBJ1-5; no clear D gene. The CDR3 contains 12 residues. Trimming took off 2 bases at V and 4 bases at J, with 6 bases between the two ends. Per the germline V gene, CDR1 is DFQATT and CDR2 is SNEGSKA (reference sequence). This CDR3 is CSARRQNQPQHF. DNA of the CDR3: TGCAGTGCTAGACGTCAAAATCAGCCCCAGCATTTT.

The chain couples TRBV30 to TRBJ2-3; the D gene is possibly TRBD1 (6 bases). Trimming took 3 bases from V and 4 from J, leaving 14 bases between them. The CDR3 length is 14 residues. Germline CDR1 and CDR2: GTSNPN and SVGIG (reference sequence). CDR3 region: CAWSPGDPPDTQYF. DNA of the CDR3: TGTGCCTGGAGCCCAGGGGATCCACCAGATACGCAGTATTTT.